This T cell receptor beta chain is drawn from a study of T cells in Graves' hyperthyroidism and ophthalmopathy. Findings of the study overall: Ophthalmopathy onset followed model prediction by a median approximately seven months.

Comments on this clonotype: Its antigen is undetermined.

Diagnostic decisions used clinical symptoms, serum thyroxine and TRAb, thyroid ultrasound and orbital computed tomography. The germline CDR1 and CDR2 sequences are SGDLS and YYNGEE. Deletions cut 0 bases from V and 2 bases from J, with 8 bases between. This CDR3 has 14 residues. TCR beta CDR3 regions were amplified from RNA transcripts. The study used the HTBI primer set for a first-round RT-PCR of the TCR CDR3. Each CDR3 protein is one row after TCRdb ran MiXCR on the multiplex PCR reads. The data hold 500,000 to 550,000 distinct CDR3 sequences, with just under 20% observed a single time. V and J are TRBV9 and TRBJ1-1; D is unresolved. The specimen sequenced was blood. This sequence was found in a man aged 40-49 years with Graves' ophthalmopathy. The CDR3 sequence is CASSVDATNTEAFF. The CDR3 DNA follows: TGTGCCAGCAGCGTAGATGCCACAAACACTGAAGCTTTCTTT.